These 6 T cell receptor beta chains were sequenced from one sample in a study of CXCR3-negative and CXCR3-positive naive CD8 T cells. Their antigens remain unidentified. Points from the study as a whole: More hydrophobic TRB CDR3s occurred in CXCR3-positive than in CXCR3-negative naive cells.

UMI-labeled 5' RACE TRB cDNA libraries were prepared from the cells. Using the 5' RACE reads, TCRdb records one entry per CDR3 protein without DNA. With 85,000 to 130,000 distinct CDR3 sequences in the sample, the ten largest clones hold approximately 0.37%. The sequencing sample was made of naive CXCR3+ CD8+ T cells from blood. Subset: CD45RO-CCR7+CD27+CD95- naive CD8+ T cells expressing CXCR3 (TNR3+). The source is a human donor in good health. Some clones in this sample may be carry-over from other donors' samples.

The V gene is TRBV6-5, the J gene TRBJ2-1; without DNA, the TCRdb call of TRBD2 cannot be checked. This CDR3 is built from 14 residues. Germline CDR1 and CDR2: MNHEY and SVGAGI. CDR3 amino acids: CASSYSGGDGEQFF.

The J gene is TRBJ1-1, the V gene TRBV29-1; TCRdb gives TRBD1 as the D gene, but with no DNA this cannot be confirmed. CDR3 length: 16 residues. Germline V gene sequence: CDR1 SQVTM, CDR2 ANQGSEA. The CDR3 here is CSVEGLRDRVNTEAFF.

V gene TRBV12-3 or TRBV12-4 combines with J gene TRBJ2-7. CDR3 length: 12 residues. This chain's CDR3 is CASSYGWYEQYF.

This chain links TRBV28 with TRBJ2-5; TCRdb's D call of TRBD2 is untestable without DNA. Looked up from germline, CDR1 is MDHEN and CDR2 is SYDVKM. The CDR3 runs to 14 residues. The CDR3 here is CASSLRGSGETQYF.

The chain recombines TRBV5-1 with TRBJ1-5. This CDR3 has 16 amino acids. Germline V gene data show CDR1 as SGHRS and CDR2 as YFSETQ. This chain's CDR3 is CASSPDWTVPGQPQHF.

This chain links TRBV27 with TRBJ1-1. CDR3 length: 12 residues. The germline V gene has CDR1 MNHEY and CDR2 SMNVEV (reference sequence). The chain's CDR3 is CASRSMNTEAFF.